The 31 T cell receptor beta chains presented below share a single source sample, sequenced in a study of blood T cell repertoires in COVID-19. Here immunoSEQ multiplex PCR was the method, and the copy in TCRdb shows in-frame clones only, minus some. Altogether about 190,000 clones are present, around 79% being singletons, with the ten largest covering about 14%. The sequenced sample was peripheral blood. Receptors originate from a man between 50 and 59 years old who had recovered from COVID-19.

This clone has only one observation. This rearrangement joins TRBV5-4 to TRBJ2-3, with a tentative D call TRBD2 (5 bases). The CDR3 length is 15 residues. Between the trimmed V and J ends, which lost 4 bases and 0 bases, there was a span of 12 bases. Germline CDR1 reads SGHNT; CDR2 reads YYREEE (reference sequence). The CDR3 sequence is CASSAPDSSTDTQYF. CDR3 sequence (DNA): TGTGCCAGCAGCGCCCCGGACTCTAGCACAGATACGCAGTATTTT.

The chain recombines TRBV4-2 with TRBJ2-7; TRBD1 aligns across 8 bases. Germline trimming cut 1 base from V and 4 bases from J; bases unmatched to any gene: 6. Per the germline V gene, CDR1 is LGHNA and CDR2 is YNFKEQ. The CDR3 is 15 residues long. CDR3: CASSQGQGLGYEQYF. DNA of the CDR3: TGTGCCAGCAGCCAAGGACAGGGGCTCGGGTACGAGCAGTACTTC.

The V call is TRBV7-3, the J call TRBJ2-1; 9 positions match TRBD1. The CDR3 is made up of 15 amino acids. Germline CDR1 SGHTA, CDR2 FQGTGA. V lost 5 bases to trimming and J lost 4 bases; unmatched junction nucleotides: 6. The CDR3 region is CASSRQGDRYNEQFF. The CDR3 DNA reads TGTGCCAGCAGCCGACAGGGGGATCGATACAATGAGCAGTTCTTC.

The genes are TRBV6-2 or TRBV6-3 and TRBJ1-2, with D hard to call. V lost 1 base, J lost 0 bases, and 9 bases lay in between. Germline values: CDR1 MNHEY, CDR2 SVGEGT. The length of the CDR3 is 15 residues. For the CDR3, the DNA is TGTGCCAGCAGTTACTTGGCCGGAGCTAACTATGGCTACACCTTC. It specifies CASSYLAGANYGYTF.

The chain recombines TRBV7-2 with TRBJ2-5, with D tentatively TRBD2 (6 bases). Germline assignment: CDR1 SGHTA and CDR2 FQGNSA. The V end was cut by 1 base, the J end by 3 bases, with 21 bases between. The CDR3 runs 18 residues. The CDR3 spells CASSLDGRRPYAKETQYF. The DNA of the CDR3 is TGTGCCAGCAGCTTAGATGGGAGGCGTCCCTACGCCAAAGAGACCCAGTACTTC.

This clone was seen a handful of times. The chain recombines TRBV12-3 or TRBV12-4 with TRBJ2-1; D is undetermined. With 7 bases removed from V and 6 bases from J, the gap between germline ends came to 10 bases. This CDR3 has 12 amino acids. The CDR3 loop is CASNGEINEQFF. Here the CDR3 DNA reads TGTGCCAGCAATGGTGAGATCAATGAGCAGTTCTTC.

The table lists this clone with a count of one. The CDR3 sequence: CASSSEVTYNEQFF. DNA of the CDR3: TGTGCCAGCAGCTCCGAGGTAACCTACAATGAGCAGTTCTTC. The chain employs TRBV7-3 and TRBJ2-1; D is unclear. Germline loops: CDR1 SGHTA, CDR2 FQGTGA. Trimming removed 4 bases from V and 2 bases from J, with 9 bases in between. This CDR3 is built from 14 residues.

V and J are TRBV4-2 and TRBJ2-7; TRBD1 aligns across 8 bases. The CDR3 spans 16 residues. The trim removed 5 bases at V and 0 bases at J, leaving 9 bases unmatched. Germline lookup yields CDR1 LGHNA and CDR2 YNFKEQ. The CDR3 loop reads CASSANQGALSYEQYF. The CDR3 nucleotides are TGTGCCAGCAGCGCTAATCAGGGGGCCCTCTCCTACGAGCAGTACTTC.

The rearrangement links TRBV7-2 to TRBJ2-1; the D gene is possibly TRBD1 (5 bases). This CDR3 spans 17 amino acids. The ends were cut back, 6 bases at V and 5 bases at J, with 23 bases in the middle. Germline V gene sequence: CDR1 SGHTA, CDR2 FQGNSA. The CDR3 reads CASRRQMRTLLNNEQFF. CDR3 bases: TGTGCCAGCAGACGACAGATGCGGACCCTACTAAACAATGAGCAGTTCTTC.

This chain links TRBV5-1 with TRBJ1-1; D might be TRBD1 (6 bases). Germline V gene data show CDR1 as SGHRS and CDR2 as YFSETQ. The V and J ends lost 4 bases and 0 bases respectively, with 13 bases between them. This CDR3 has 15 amino acids. The CDR3 sequence: CASSRGQYMNTEAFF. For the CDR3, the DNA is TGCGCCAGCAGCCGGGGACAATACATGAACACTGAAGCTTTCTTT.

The CDR3 DNA reads as TGTGCCAGCAGCTTAGATAGGCAAGCGGGTCAGCCCCAGCATTTT. Amino acid sequence: CASSLDRQAGQPQHF. V and J are TRBV7-2 and TRBJ1-5; no clear D. Looked up from germline, CDR1 is SGHTA and CDR2 is FQGNSA. There are 15 residues in the CDR3. V was pared by 1 base and J by 6 bases, with 13 bases between. Based on the CDR3 plus reference TRBV7-2 and TRBJ1-5, the full variable domain is GAGVSQSPSNKVTEKGKDVELRCDPISGHTALYWYRQSLGQGLEFLIYFQGNSAPDKSGLPSDRFSAERTGGSVSTLTIQRTQQEDSAVYLCASSLDRQAGQPQHFGDGTRLSIL.

The gene calls are TRBV11-1 and TRBJ2-1; 11 bases fit TRBD1. This CDR3 region has 15 residues. After removal of 5 bases from V and 8 bases from J, the junction contained 8 bases not matched to a gene. CDR1 and CDR2 from the germline V gene are SGHAT and FQDESV (reference sequence). The CDR3 spells CASSKPGQGVDEQFF. CDR3 coding DNA: TGTGCCAGCAGCAAACCGGGACAGGGGGTCGATGAGCAGTTCTTC.

This chain uses TRBV5-1 with TRBJ1-4; 9 bases agree with TRBD1. In germline, CDR1 is SGHRS, CDR2 YFSETQ. V gave up 7 bases and J gave up 6 bases; unmatched junction bases: 7. The CDR3 has 14 residues. The CDR3 DNA reads as TGCGCCAGCCAAACGGGACAGGGCCATGAAAAACTGTTTTTT. This gives the protein CASQTGQGHEKLFF.

This rearrangement joins TRBV30 to TRBJ1-6; D possibly corresponds to TRBD1 (5 bases). The CDR3 spans 14 residues. V dropped 0 bases and J dropped 7 bases, with 10 bases sitting between them. Germline-derived CDR1 and CDR2 are GTSNPN and SVGIG (reference sequence). The CDR3 nucleotides are TGTGCCTGGAGTGTAAGGGGCCGAAATTCACCCCTCCACTTT. This encodes CAWSVRGRNSPLHF.

The chain uses TRBV28 and TRBJ2-7, with 10 positions matching TRBD1. This CDR3 comprises 13 residues. The germline V gene has CDR1 MDHEN and CDR2 SYDVKM. V lost 6 bases and J lost 4; bases outside the gene matches: 3. CDR3 DNA: TGTGCCAGCAGGGACAGGGGGAGGTACGAGCAGTACTTC. This codes for CASRDRGRYEQYF.

The V call is TRBV28, the J call TRBJ1-1; TRBD1 agrees at 10 bases. The germline V gene has CDR1 MDHEN and CDR2 SYDVKM. There are 16 residues in the CDR3. J was trimmed by 1 base and V by 6 bases; bases with no gene match: 8. The CDR3 is CASRVPGQGTNTEAFF. DNA of the CDR3: TGTGCCAGCAGAGTACCGGGACAGGGGACGAACACTGAAGCTTTCTTT.

V gene TRBV19 combines with J gene TRBJ1-2; 9 nucleotides align to TRBD1. Trimming took 7 bases from V and 7 from J; bases not matched to a gene: 13. The CDR3 is 15 residues long. Germline loops: CDR1 LNHDA, CDR2 SQIVND (reference sequence). This CDR3 reads CASTTGQGREVGYTF. The CDR3, as DNA: TGTGCCAGTACCACGGGACAGGGACGGGAGGTTGGCTACACCTTC.

In its sample, this clone was seen a few times. V is TRBV7-2 and J is TRBJ2-1; D is unclear. CDR3 length equals 12 residues. CDR1 and CDR2 (germline): SGHTA, FQGNSA. V lost 5 bases, J lost 12 bases, and 14 bases lay in between. The CDR3 sequence is CASSPNRYVQFF. The CDR3 DNA sequence: TGTGCCAGCAGCCCAAATCGGTACGTGCAGTTCTTC.

The V gene is TRBV5-8, the J gene TRBJ1-3; maybe TRBD1 (6 bases). The CDR3 extends over 15 amino acids. Germline V gene data show CDR1 as SGHTS and CDR2 as YDEGEE. V was cut by 5 bases and J by 2 bases, with 14 bases left in between. CDR3 region: CASRALGAAGNTIYF. As DNA, the CDR3 is TGTGCCAGCAGAGCATTGGGGGCGGCTGGAAACACCATATATTTT.

The chain uses TRBV7-9 and TRBJ2-7, with a possible D match to TRBD1 (6 bases). Per germline, CDR1 SEHNR and CDR2 FQNEAQ (reference sequence). With 8 bases removed from V and 0 bases from J, the gap between germline ends came to 26 bases. The CDR3 contains 18 residues. The CDR3 loop is CASPYPGTTMKHSYEQYF. In DNA, the CDR3 is TGTGCCAGCCCCTACCCCGGGACAACAATGAAACACTCCTACGAGCAGTACTTC.

J is TRBJ2-7 and V is TRBV28, with 9 bases lining up with TRBD2. CDR3 length equals 15 residues. After removal of 6 bases from V and 1 base from J, the junction contained 7 bases not matched to a gene. Looked up from germline, CDR1 is MDHEN and CDR2 is SYDVKM. CDR3 in amino acids: CASSLTSGFSYEQYF. The CDR3 nucleotides read TGTGCCAGCAGCCTCACTAGCGGGTTTTCCTACGAGCAGTACTTC. The full variable domain, its missing parts supplied by reference TRBV28 and TRBJ2-7, is DVKVTQSSRYLVKRTGEKVFLECVQDMDHENMFWYRQDPGLGLRLIYFSYDVKMKEKGDIPEGYSVSREKKERFSLILESASTNQTSMYLCASSLTSGFSYEQYFGPGTRLTVT.

This rearrangement joins TRBV6-5 to TRBJ2-1; 9 bases align to TRBD2. The CDR3 is made up of 15 amino acids. Germline V gene sequence: CDR1 MNHEY, CDR2 SVGAGI. The junction had 11 bases not matched to a gene; V was cut back by 6 bases and J by 8 bases. CDR3 sequence reads: CASSAGHGTSYEQFF. The CDR3 nucleotides are TGTGCCAGCAGCGCAGGGCACGGGACTAGCTATGAGCAGTTCTTC.

The rearrangement links TRBV18 to TRBJ2-1; 8 nucleotides agree with TRBD1. Germline V CDR1 and CDR2: KGHSH, LQKENI. Unmatched junction bases numbered 5, after V lost 0 bases and J lost 4 bases. This CDR3 region has 16 residues. The CDR3 DNA follows: TGTGCCAGCTCACCACCCTCAGGGGGCGGGTACAATGAGCAGTTCTTC. Translation: CASSPPSGGGYNEQFF.

This chain uses TRBV19 with TRBJ1-1; no clear D gene. V lost 5 bases and J 0 bases, leaving 7 bases between the germline ends. The CDR3 spans 13 residues. Germline-derived CDR1 and CDR2 are LNHDA and SQIVND (reference sequence). The CDR3 region has the DNA TGTGCCAGTAGTTACCAGATGAACACTGAAGCTTTCTTT. Protein product: CASSYQMNTEAFF.

The rearrangement joins TRBV11-1 to TRBJ2-5, with no clear D. The germline gives CDR1 SGHAT, CDR2 FQDESV (reference sequence). The V and J ends lost 0 bases and 5 bases respectively, with 13 bases between them. There are 15 residues in the CDR3. For the CDR3, the DNA is TGTGCCAGCAGCTTAGCCGGTTACAGCTACGAGACCCAGTACTTC. It is translated as CASSLAGYSYETQYF.

This chain joins TRBV6-2 or TRBV6-3 and TRBJ2-1, with TRBD2 matching over 9 bases. The germline gives CDR1 MNHEY, CDR2 SVGEGT. V lost 4 bases and J lost 5; bases outside the gene matches: 18. The CDR3 totals 19 residues. The CDR3 here is CASSSPIGLAGVRNNEQFF. The CDR3 nucleotides are TGTGCCAGCAGTTCCCCCATCGGGTTAGCGGGAGTTCGTAACAATGAGCAGTTCTTC.

V is TRBV3-1 (or the pseudogene TRBV3-2) and J is TRBJ2-7; 10 bases map to TRBD2. With V trimmed by 4 bases and J by 2 bases, 8 bases remained unmatched. CDR3 length: 16 residues. The germline V gene has CDR1 LGHDT and CDR2 YNNKEL (reference sequence). CDR3 coding DNA: TGTGCCAGCAGCCGGAGAACTAGCGGGACCACCTACGAGCAGTACTTC. Its translation: CASSRRTSGTTYEQYF.

This chain joins TRBV5-6 and TRBJ2-5; perhaps TRBD1 as D (6 bases). Trimming removed 5 bases from V and 5 bases from J, with 16 bases in between. The CDR3 is 14 residues long. Germline assignment: CDR1 SGHDT and CDR2 YYEEEE. The CDR3 spells CASSYGQPGETQYF. The CDR3 DNA reads TGTGCCAGCAGTTATGGACAGCCTGGGGAGACCCAGTACTTC.

This chain joins TRBV28 and TRBJ2-5; D is possibly TRBD2 (6 bases). Trimming removed 7 bases at V and 2 bases at J, with 17 bases between. CDR1 and CDR2 (germline): MDHEN, SYDVKM. The CDR3 runs to 15 residues. The chain's CDR3 is CASKNLRRAQETQYF. DNA for the CDR3: TGTGCCAGCAAGAACCTTAGGAGGGCTCAAGAGACCCAGTACTTC. The whole variable domain, filled in from reference TRBV28 and TRBJ2-5, reads DVKVTQSSRYLVKRTGEKVFLECVQDMDHENMFWYRQDPGLGLRLIYFSYDVKMKEKGDIPEGYSVSREKKERFSLILESASTNQTSMYLCASKNLRRAQETQYFGPGTRLLVL.

The rearrangement joins TRBV18 to TRBJ1-4; no clear D gene. The CDR3 runs to 13 residues. CDR1 is KGHSH and CDR2 is LQKENI in the germline V gene. Between the trimmed V and J ends, which lost 7 bases and 0 bases, there was a span of 6 bases. The CDR3 sequence is CASFTATNEKLFF. CDR3 DNA sequence: TGTGCCAGCTTCACTGCAACTAATGAAAAACTGTTTTTT.

Comments on this clone: The germline gene is not matched at one end of the junction; a read error may be the cause. J is TRBJ2-7 and V is TRBV5-5; 8 bases match TRBD1. This CDR3 is built from 12 residues. Germline V gives CDR1 SGHKS, CDR2 YYEKEE (reference sequence). The CDR3 reads CASSDDKRDRQF. In DNA, the CDR3 is TGTGCCAGCAGCGACGACAAAAGGGACAGGCAATTC.